This is a list of T cell receptor beta chains from one sample in a study of cytomegalovirus exposure and HLA in healthy donors. Sequencing used immunoSEQ multiplex PCR; TCRdb keeps in-frame clones, though not all of them. The profile shows under 200,000 clones, around 80% of them singletons. Input material: PBMCs. These receptors originate from a man aged 35 to 55 in good health and CMV-seronegative. The CDR3 runs from the conserved cysteine through the conserved F or W. The order of the fields is CDR3 length, J gene, clone size, V gene, D gene, CDR3 DNA, CDR3 protein. The D gene is left open where the match is weak. Not every row has a clone size; where given, it reads once, few, many or a size class.

CDR3 length: 14
J gene: TRBJ2-6
clone size: NA
V gene: TRBV19
D gene: NA
CDR3 DNA: TGTGCCAGTATTGGGCGGGTTGGGGCCAACGTCCTGACTTTC
CDR3 protein: CASIGRVGANVLTF

CDR3 length: 13
J gene: TRBJ1-3
clone size: NA
V gene: TRBV6-1
D gene: NA
CDR3 DNA: TGTGCCAGCAGAACAGGGAATGGAAACACCATATATTTT
CDR3 protein: CASRTGNGNTIYF

CDR3 length: 15
J gene: TRBJ2-7
clone size: NA
V gene: TRBV6-5
D gene: NA
CDR3 DNA: TGTGCCAGCAGTTACGGGGCAGGGTGGTCCTACGAGCAGTACTTC
CDR3 protein: CASSYGAGWSYEQYF

CDR3 length: 13
J gene: TRBJ1-2
clone size: NA
V gene: TRBV30
D gene: NA
CDR3 DNA: TGTGCCTGCCCCGGAACGGAGAACTATGGCTACACCTTC
CDR3 protein: CACPGTENYGYTF

CDR3 length: 14
J gene: TRBJ2-1
clone size: NA
V gene: TRBV9
D gene: TRBD1
CDR3 DNA: TGTGCCACCACACCGGGACAGGGCTTCGGTGAGCAGTTCTTC
CDR3 protein: CATTPGQGFGEQFF

CDR3 length: 11
J gene: TRBJ2-2
clone size: NA
V gene: TRBV20-1
D gene: NA
CDR3 DNA: TGCAGTGCTAGTCTAACCGGGGAGCTGTTTTTT
CDR3 protein: CSASLTGELFF

CDR3 length: 15
J gene: TRBJ1-1
clone size: NA
V gene: TRBV10-3
D gene: TRBD1
CDR3 DNA: TGTGCCATCAGTGATCTTACAGGGGGAAACACTGAAGCTTTCTTT
CDR3 protein: CAISDLTGGNTEAFF

CDR3 length: 15
J gene: TRBJ2-7
clone size: NA
V gene: TRBV27
D gene: TRBD1
CDR3 DNA: TGTGCCAGCAGTCCTGGGACAGGGAGTACGTCCGAGCAGTACTTC
CDR3 protein: CASSPGTGSTSEQYF

CDR3 length: 13
J gene: TRBJ2-4
clone size: once
V gene: TRBV6-5
D gene: NA
CDR3 DNA: TGTGCCAGCAGTGCTCGAGGGAGAAACATTCAGTACTTC
CDR3 protein: CASSARGRNIQYF

CDR3 length: 17
J gene: TRBJ2-3
clone size: NA
V gene: TRBV7-7
D gene: TRBD2
CDR3 DNA: TGTGCCAGCAGCCCGAGCCCGCTAGCGGGGGGCACAGATACGCAGTATTTT
CDR3 protein: CASSPSPLAGGTDTQYF

CDR3 length: 15
J gene: TRBJ2-1
clone size: NA
V gene: TRBV6-1
D gene: TRBD2
CDR3 DNA: TGTGCCAGCAAGGAGGGACTAGTTAATCCCAATGAGCAGTTCTTC
CDR3 protein: CASKEGLVNPNEQFF

CDR3 length: 15
J gene: TRBJ1-5
clone size: few
V gene: TRBV19
D gene: NA
CDR3 DNA: TGTGCCAGTAGTATGGTGGCGAGGGCCTATCAGCCCCAGCATTTT
CDR3 protein: CASSMVARAYQPQHF

CDR3 length: 16
J gene: TRBJ2-7
clone size: few
V gene: TRBV18
D gene: TRBD2
CDR3 DNA: TGTGCCAGCTCACCATGGAGCGGGAGATTTATCAACGAGCAGTACTTC
CDR3 protein: CASSPWSGRFINEQYF

CDR3 length: 14
J gene: TRBJ2-3
clone size: NA
V gene: TRBV9
D gene: NA
CDR3 DNA: TGTGCCAGCAGCCCGACGGGGTCCACAGATACGCAGTATTTT
CDR3 protein: CASSPTGSTDTQYF

CDR3 length: 16
J gene: TRBJ1-2
clone size: NA
V gene: TRBV10-3
D gene: NA
CDR3 DNA: TGTGCCATCAGTGAAAGGGGTGGAAACGTAGATTATGGCTACACCTTC
CDR3 protein: CAISERGGNVDYGYTF

CDR3 length: 15
J gene: TRBJ2-2
clone size: NA
V gene: TRBV5-1
D gene: NA
CDR3 DNA: TGCGCCAGCAGCTTGGGGACTCAGAACACCGGGGAGCTGTTTTTT
CDR3 protein: CASSLGTQNTGELFF

CDR3 length: 16
J gene: TRBJ1-3
clone size: NA
V gene: TRBV9
D gene: TRBD1
CDR3 DNA: TGTGCCAGCAGCGTAGCCGGAGGACAGGGACGAAACACCATATATTTT
CDR3 protein: CASSVAGGQGRNTIYF

CDR3 length: 15
J gene: TRBJ2-1
clone size: NA
V gene: TRBV11-3
D gene: NA
CDR3 DNA: TGTGCCAGCAGCTTAGGGACTCCTGTACTCAATGAGCAGTTCTTC
CDR3 protein: CASSLGTPVLNEQFF

CDR3 length: 14
J gene: TRBJ2-2
clone size: NA
V gene: TRBV11-1
D gene: NA
CDR3 DNA: TGTGCCAGCAGCCCCTTATTAAACACCGGGGAGCTGTTTTTT
CDR3 protein: CASSPLLNTGELFF

CDR3 length: 14
J gene: TRBJ2-2
clone size: once
V gene: TRBV7-2
D gene: NA
CDR3 DNA: TGTGCCAGCAGCTTAGTGATAGATACCGGGGAGCTGTTTTTT
CDR3 protein: CASSLVIDTGELFF

CDR3 length: 13
J gene: TRBJ1-5
clone size: NA
V gene: TRBV30
D gene: NA
CDR3 DNA: TGTGCCTGGAGTGTACTGCACAATCAGCCCCAGCATTTT
CDR3 protein: CAWSVLHNQPQHF

CDR3 length: 20
J gene: TRBJ2-2
clone size: NA
V gene: TRBV15
D gene: TRBD2
CDR3 DNA: TGTGCCACCAGCAGAGAAGAAGCGGGGGCCATCTACGCGAACACCGGGGAGCTGTTTTTT
CDR3 protein: CATSREEAGAIYANTGELFF

CDR3 length: 15
J gene: TRBJ2-4
clone size: few
V gene: TRBV6-1
D gene: TRBD2
CDR3 DNA: TGTGCCAGCAGTGAATTAGCGGGAGTGTTAAACATTCAGTACTTC
CDR3 protein: CASSELAGVLNIQYF

CDR3 length: 17
J gene: TRBJ2-1
clone size: few
V gene: TRBV7-6
D gene: TRBD2
CDR3 DNA: TGTGCCAGCAGCCCTTCACCGGGACTAGCGGGAGTCAATGAGCAGTTCTTC
CDR3 protein: CASSPSPGLAGVNEQFF

CDR3 length: 16
J gene: TRBJ1-1
clone size: once
V gene: TRBV27
D gene: TRBD1
CDR3 DNA: TGTGCCAGCAGTCCCCGGGACAGGACAATGAACACTGAAGCTTTCTTT
CDR3 protein: CASSPRDRTMNTEAFF